This TCR beta chain comes out of a study of blood T cells in healthy people across ages. To note about this clonotype: The antigen remains undetermined.

PCR was performed a second time for about 6 to 12 cycles using a sample-barcoded 5' primer and a J-beta primer mix. Template switching added a 12-random-nucleotide identifier to every cDNA molecule. TCRdb analysed the 5' RACE reads with MiXCR anew, one entry per CDR3 protein. The repertoire has some 880,000 distinct CDR3 sequences, around 34% of them found once; the top ten carry over 10%. Isolated per sample were at least 7 million PBMCs. Germline loops: CDR1 LGHNA, CDR2 YSLEER. The CDR3 consists of 16 residues. The V and J ends lost 3 bases and 3 bases respectively, with 14 bases between them. Broader study findings: As naive T cell percentage varied, TCR beta diversity correlated strongly with it.

The rearrangement links TRBV4-3 to TRBJ1-4; possibly TRBD1 for D (6 bases). The source material was blood. The source is a man aged 18 to 29 in good health. This chain's CDR3 is CASSHGLQGPNEKLFF. The CDR3 bases are TGCGCCAGCAGCCACGGCCTACAGGGCCCTAATGAAAAACTGTTTTTT.